Listed here are 27 T cell receptor beta chains from one sample, sequenced in a study of T cells in Graves' hyperthyroidism and ophthalmopathy. Authors of the study amplified TCR beta CDR3 regions from RNA transcripts. In the first-round RT-PCR of the TCR CDR3, the HTBI primer set was used. Using its own MiXCR run on the multiplex PCR reads, TCRdb lists one record per CDR3 protein. The top ten hold roughly 11% of the sample, which has 350,000 to 400,000 distinct CDR3 sequences, 11% to 15% seen once. Sequenced material: blood. The receptors shown here come from a woman between 55 and 75 years old with Graves' hyperthyroidism.

The chain uses TRBV19 and TRBJ2-2; TRBD1 aligns across 9 bases. Germline-derived CDR1 and CDR2 are LNHDA and SQIVND (reference sequence). V shed 3 bases, J shed 7 bases, and the junction held 9 bases outside the gene matches. This CDR3 contains 16 residues. The CDR3 sequence: CASSITGTGSHGELFF. As DNA, the CDR3 is TGTGCCAGTAGTATCACCGGGACAGGGTCCCACGGGGAGCTGTTTTTT.

This clonotype was observed at least ten times. As DNA, the CDR3 is TGTGCCTGGAGTCTGGTTAGGGGCTCTGGGGCCAACGTCCTGACTTTC. This encodes CAWSLVRGSGANVLTF. The genes are TRBV30 and TRBJ2-6, with TRBD1 as a possible D gene (5 bases). CDR3 length: 16 amino acids. CDR1 GTSNPN and CDR2 SVGIG come from the germline V gene (reference sequence). The V end was cut by 2 bases, the J end by 0 bases, with 11 bases between.

The sample holds many counts of this clonotype. The chain couples TRBV28 to TRBJ1-2; D not resolved. Germline V lookup: CDR1 MDHEN, CDR2 SYDVKM. The CDR3 length is 14 residues. The ends were cut back, 8 bases at V and 2 bases at J, with 15 bases in the middle. CDR3 DNA sequence: TGTGCCAGCCTTCCCCCTCCGGGAAACTATGGCTACACCTTC. The encoded protein is CASLPPPGNYGYTF.

This clonotype has more than one count but fewer than ten. V usage is TRBV27 and J usage is TRBJ2-1; 7 bases agree with TRBD2. The CDR3 is 15 residues long. CDR1 is MNHEY and CDR2 is SMNVEV in the germline V gene (reference sequence). V was clipped by 7 bases and J by 4 bases; unmatched bases: 10. The CDR3 loop is CASKFPAGAYNEQFF. The CDR3 bases are TGTGCCAGCAAGTTTCCGGCGGGAGCTTACAATGAGCAGTTCTTC.

V and J are TRBV10-3 and TRBJ2-5; D not certain. The CDR3 consists of 11 residues. The V gene's germline CDR1 is ENHRY and CDR2 SYGVKD. The V end was cut by 0 bases, the J end by 9 bases, with 5 bases between. The CDR3: CAISESSAQYF. CDR3 bases: TGTGCCATCAGTGAGTCTAGTGCCCAGTACTTC.

This clonotype has ten or more counts. The V and J genes are TRBV3-1 and TRBJ2-5; unclear D gene. CDR1 is LGHDT and CDR2 is YNNKEL in the germline V gene (reference sequence). The germline V and J ends were trimmed by 3 bases and 5 bases, with 7 bases remaining between them. The CDR3 has 12 amino acids. CDR3 protein: CASSQIDETQYF. CDR3 in DNA: TGTGCCAGCAGCCAGATTGACGAGACCCAGTACTTC.

This clonotype occurred many times. The V gene is TRBV4-1, the J gene TRBJ2-3; 10 nucleotides match TRBD2. The germline V gene has CDR1 MGHRA and CDR2 YSYEKL. J lost 5 bases, V lost 3 bases, and 5 bases had no gene match. The CDR3 has 15 amino acids. The CDR3 DNA is TGCGCCAGCAGCCAGGGACTAGCGAAGGGAGATACGCAGTATTTT. As protein: CASSQGLAKGDTQYF.

A few counts support this clonotype. The rearrangement links TRBV6-6 to TRBJ2-7, with 12 positions matching TRBD2. Losses at the gene ends were 1 base for V and 3 bases for J; bases not matched to a gene: 10. The germline CDR1 and CDR2 sequences are MNHNY and SVGAGI (reference sequence). The CDR3 is 18 amino acids. The CDR3 loop reads CASSYLAGTSGSYYEQYF. The CDR3 nucleotides are TGTGCCAGCAGTTACTTAGCCGGGACTAGCGGGTCGTACTACGAGCAGTACTTC.

Written as DNA, the CDR3 is TGTGCCATCAGTGAAGGAATACCTCGGGACTACCAGCAGTTCTTC. Translated: CAISEGIPRDYQQFF. V usage is TRBV10-3 and J usage is TRBJ2-1; 7 positions agree with TRBD2. Per germline, CDR1 ENHRY and CDR2 SYGVKD. The length of the CDR3 is 15 residues. V was clipped by 3 bases and J by 11 bases; unmatched bases: 13.

Many counts were recorded for this clonotype. This chain links TRBV28 with TRBJ2-7; TRBD2 matches 11 bases. This CDR3 region has 17 residues. Germline values: CDR1 MDHEN, CDR2 SYDVKM. With V trimmed by 3 bases and J by 3 bases, 10 bases remained unmatched. CDR3 sequence reads: CASSLTSGKAFHYEQYF. CDR3 in DNA: TGTGCCAGCAGTTTGACTAGCGGGAAGGCCTTCCACTACGAGCAGTACTTC.

This clonotype was found many times. This may arise from a read error, as a much more abundant clone is one base away. V gene TRBV11-2 combines with J gene TRBJ2-5; either TRBD1 or TRBD2 may fit D (5 bases each). V lost 8 bases and J 9 bases, leaving 19 bases between the germline ends. From germline, CDR1 is SGHAT and CDR2 FQNNGV. This CDR3 region has 13 residues. CDR3 DNA sequence: TGTGCCAGCCAGAGGGGCTCGGCGGAGGCCCAGTACTTC. Residues: CASQRGSAEAQYF.

The gene calls are TRBV4-1 and TRBJ1-1; D is ambiguous. In germline, CDR1 is MGHRA, CDR2 YSYEKL. This CDR3 spans 13 amino acids. The germline V and J ends were trimmed by 6 bases and 1 base, with 9 bases remaining between them. The CDR3 is CASRRLRNTEAFF. The CDR3 coding sequence is TGCGCCAGCAGGCGGCTGAGGAACACTGAAGCTTTCTTT.

This clonotype was counted many times. The V and J genes are TRBV29-1 and TRBJ1-4; 9 bases map to TRBD1. Germline lookup yields CDR1 SQVTM and CDR2 ANQGSEA. The trim removed 6 bases at V and 7 bases at J, leaving 3 bases unmatched. This CDR3 has 12 residues. The CDR3 sequence is CSVGQGTEKLFF. DNA for the CDR3: TGCAGCGTAGGACAGGGGACTGAAAAACTGTTTTTT.

There are many counts of this clonotype. V gene TRBV11-2 combines with J gene TRBJ1-1; D remains unclear. This CDR3 region has 13 residues. Trimming stripped 0 bases from V and 1 base from J, with 3 bases between. Germline CDR1 reads SGHAT; CDR2 reads FQNNGV. The CDR3 loop is CASSLDRNTEAFF. The CDR3 bases are TGTGCCAGCAGCTTAGATAGGAACACTGAAGCTTTCTTT.

This clonotype was counted at least ten times. The V gene is TRBV11-3, the J gene TRBJ2-1, with 9 bases fitting TRBD1. V gave up 5 bases and J gave up 2 bases; unmatched junction bases: 4. Germline CDR1 SGHNT, CDR2 YENEEA. The CDR3 length is 15 residues. CDR3 sequence reads: CASSRDRGAYNEQFF. As DNA, the CDR3 is TGTGCCAGCAGCCGCGACAGGGGGGCCTACAATGAGCAGTTCTTC. Supplemented by reference TRBV11-3 and TRBJ2-1, the full variable domain reads EAGVVQSPRYKIIEKKQPVAFWCNPISGHNTLYWYLQNLGQGPELLIRYENEEAVDDSQLPKDRFSAERLKGVDSTLKIQPAELGDSAVYLCASSRDRGAYNEQFFGPGTRLTVL.

This clonotype was observed at least ten times. The rearrangement joins TRBV20-1 to TRBJ2-7; D remains unclear. Germline CDR1 DFQATT, CDR2 SNEGSKA (reference sequence). Trimming pared 6 bases from V and 5 bases from J, leaving 17 bases between. The CDR3 totals 13 residues. CDR3 residues: CSAVPDGWNEQYF. The CDR3 coding sequence is TGCAGTGCCGTCCCGGACGGTTGGAACGAGCAGTACTTC.

This chain links TRBV2 with TRBJ2-7; 9 bases agree with TRBD2. Germline CDR1 reads SNHLY; CDR2 reads FYNNEI. This CDR3 region has 16 residues. The ends lost 0 bases at V and 2 bases at J; junction bases unmatched: 5. CDR3 sequence reads: CASSEARREGTYEQYF. As DNA, the CDR3 is TGTGCCAGCAGTGAAGCGCGGCGGGAGGGCACCTACGAGCAGTACTTC.

V and J are TRBV5-5 and TRBJ2-1, with 8 bases aligning to TRBD2. CDR1 SGHKS and CDR2 YYEKEE come from the germline V gene (reference sequence). CDR3 size: 13 residues. V lost 0 bases to trimming and J lost 9 bases; unmatched junction nucleotides: 2. CDR3 DNA sequence: TGTGCCAGCAGCTTGGGACTAGCGACTGAGCAGTTCTTC. Translating it yields CASSLGLATEQFF.

This clonotype was observed a few times. The chain is built from TRBV29-1 and TRBJ1-1, with D hard to call. The ends were cut back, 4 bases at V and 2 bases at J, with 11 bases in the middle. This CDR3 spans 13 amino acids. Germline V gene data show CDR1 as SQVTM and CDR2 as ANQGSEA. The CDR3 loop is CSVAGGANTEAFF. The CDR3 DNA follows: TGCAGCGTTGCCGGAGGAGCCAACACTGAAGCTTTCTTT.

This chain links TRBV7-9 with TRBJ2-7; D possibly matches TRBD1 or TRBD2 (5 bases each). Germline values: CDR1 SEHNR, CDR2 FQNEAQ (reference sequence). The CDR3 has 15 residues. The ends were cut back, 4 bases at V and 2 bases at J, with 15 bases in the middle. The CDR3 nucleotides are TGTGCCAGCAGCTCCCCGAGGGGCAGGGCCTACGAGCAGTACTTC. This translates into CASSSPRGRAYEQYF.

This clonotype has just a few counts. The chain uses TRBV4-2 and TRBJ1-6; TRBD1 is a possible D gene (5 bases). Germline CDR1 LGHNA, CDR2 YNFKEQ. Trimming left V 4 bases short and J 5 bases short, with 24 bases between. The CDR3 covers 19 residues. The chain's CDR3 is CASSPLGDLGRVHNSPLHF. CDR3 in DNA: TGTGCCAGCAGCCCCCTGGGGGACCTCGGGCGGGTCCATAATTCACCCCTCCACTTT.

A note on this clonotype: A much larger clone sits a single nucleotide away, making a read error possible. The genes are TRBV19 and TRBJ2-7, with D hard to call. The J call is uncertain, as TRBJ2-1 better fits the DNA end. Germline loops: CDR1 LNHDA, CDR2 SQIVND (reference sequence). The CDR3 runs 14 residues. Written as DNA, the CDR3 is TGTGCCAGTACCGATTCGGACGGTGCCTACGAGCAGTTCTTC. Its protein is CASTDSDGAYEQFF.

This clonotype was counted many times. CDR3 DNA sequence: TGTGCCATCAGTGAGCGGGAGGGTTCCTACAATGAGCAGTTCTTC. Translation: CAISEREGSYNEQFF. V usage is TRBV10-3 and J usage is TRBJ2-1; 8 bases match TRBD2. The germline gives CDR1 ENHRY, CDR2 SYGVKD. The CDR3 covers 15 residues. With V trimmed by 2 bases and J by 1 base, 1 base remained unmatched.

This clonotype was counted at least ten times. The rearrangement joins TRBV24-1 to TRBJ2-3; 10 bases are a match to TRBD2. The CDR3 contains 14 residues. V lost 9 bases, J lost 1 base, and 3 bases stayed unmatched. CDR1 and CDR2 (germline): KGHDR, SFDVKD. CDR3 protein: CATETSGGTDTQYF. DNA of the CDR3: TGTGCCACCGAAACTAGCGGGGGCACAGATACGCAGTATTTT.

This clonotype has more than one count but fewer than ten. The chain is built from TRBV30 and TRBJ1-1; tentative D call: TRBD1 (6 bases). The CDR3 length is 13 residues. V was trimmed by 2 bases and J by 4 bases, leaving 11 bases between them. Germline CDR1 and CDR2: GTSNPN and SVGIG (reference sequence). The CDR3 DNA sequence: TGTGCCTGGAGTCAAGGGGGACCCACTGAAGCTTTCTTT. Translated: CAWSQGGPTEAFF.

This chain joins TRBV3-1 and TRBJ2-1, with no clear D. Deletions cut 6 bases from V and 9 bases from J, with 12 bases between. The V gene's germline CDR1 is LGHDT and CDR2 YNNKEL (reference sequence). The CDR3 is made up of 12 amino acids. This chain's CDR3 is CASSPSLGEQFF. Written as DNA, the CDR3 is TGTGCCAGCAGTCCGAGTTTGGGTGAGCAGTTCTTC.

This clonotype was counted many times. The V and J genes are TRBV7-2 and TRBJ2-2, with D possibly matching TRBD2 (6 bases). There are 16 residues in the CDR3. V was trimmed by 4 bases and J by 5 bases, leaving 17 bases between them. CDR1 SGHTA and CDR2 FQGNSA come from the germline V gene. CDR3: CASSSRLVEGTGELFF. CDR3 DNA: TGTGCCAGCAGCTCTCGACTAGTAGAGGGTACCGGGGAGCTGTTTTTT.